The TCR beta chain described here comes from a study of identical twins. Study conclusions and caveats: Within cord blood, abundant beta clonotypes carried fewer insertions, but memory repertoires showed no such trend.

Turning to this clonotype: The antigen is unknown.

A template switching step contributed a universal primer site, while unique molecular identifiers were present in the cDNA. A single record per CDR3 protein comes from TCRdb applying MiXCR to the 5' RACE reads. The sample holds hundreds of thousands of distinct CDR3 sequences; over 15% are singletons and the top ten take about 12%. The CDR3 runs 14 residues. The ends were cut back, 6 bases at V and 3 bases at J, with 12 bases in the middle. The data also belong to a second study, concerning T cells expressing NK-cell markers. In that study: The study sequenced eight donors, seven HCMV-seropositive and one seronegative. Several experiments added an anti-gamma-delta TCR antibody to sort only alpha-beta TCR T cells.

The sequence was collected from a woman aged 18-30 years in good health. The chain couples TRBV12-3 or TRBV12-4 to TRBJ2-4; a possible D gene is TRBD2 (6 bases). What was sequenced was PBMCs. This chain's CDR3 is CASSGGLYKNIQYF. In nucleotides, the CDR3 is TGTGCCAGCAGCGGCGGACTATACAAAAACATTCAGTACTTC.